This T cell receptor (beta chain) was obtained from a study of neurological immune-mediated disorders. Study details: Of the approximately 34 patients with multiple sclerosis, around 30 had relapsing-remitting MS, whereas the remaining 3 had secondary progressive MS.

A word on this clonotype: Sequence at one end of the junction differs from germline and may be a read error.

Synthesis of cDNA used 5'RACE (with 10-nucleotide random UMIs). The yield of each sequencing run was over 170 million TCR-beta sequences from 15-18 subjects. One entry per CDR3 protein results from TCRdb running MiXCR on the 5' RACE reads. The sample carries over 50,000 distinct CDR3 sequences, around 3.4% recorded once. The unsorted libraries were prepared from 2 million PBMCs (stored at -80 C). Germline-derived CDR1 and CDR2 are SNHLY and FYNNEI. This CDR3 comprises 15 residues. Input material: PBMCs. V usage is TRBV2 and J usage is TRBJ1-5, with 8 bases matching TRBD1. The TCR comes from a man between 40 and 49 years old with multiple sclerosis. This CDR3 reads CASRDDRGVNQPQNF. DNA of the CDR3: TGTGCCAGCAGAGATGACAGGGGAGTCAATCAGCCCCAGAATTTT.